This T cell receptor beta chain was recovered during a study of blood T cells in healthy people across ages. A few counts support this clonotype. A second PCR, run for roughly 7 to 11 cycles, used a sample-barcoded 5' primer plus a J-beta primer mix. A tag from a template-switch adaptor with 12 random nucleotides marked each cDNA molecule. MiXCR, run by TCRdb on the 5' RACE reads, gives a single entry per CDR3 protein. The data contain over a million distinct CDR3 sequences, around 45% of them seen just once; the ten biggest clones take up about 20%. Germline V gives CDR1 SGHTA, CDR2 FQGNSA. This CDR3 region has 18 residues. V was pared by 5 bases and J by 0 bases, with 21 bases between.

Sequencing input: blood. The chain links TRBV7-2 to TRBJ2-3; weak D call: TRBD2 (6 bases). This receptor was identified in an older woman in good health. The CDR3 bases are TGTGCCAGCAGCCCCCGCATAGCGGTTTTAGTGAGCACAGATACGCAGTATTTT. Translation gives CASSPRIAVLVSTDTQYF.